Included here is one T cell receptor beta chain sequence, with context. Which antigen it targets is not known. No base-level quality is on record; no much larger clone is a single base apart. This specimen belongs to a study of T cell changes during pregnancy in multiple sclerosis (dated 2019 in TCRdb). With respect to the entire study: Changes in the T cell repertoire over the course of pregnancy were examined in this study in women with multiple sclerosis.

The CDR3, from cysteine to phenylalanine, totals 14 residues. The kept DNA is CDR3 alone, 42 bases in frame from the first base. As encoded in the germline V gene (reference sequence), CDR1 is LNHDA while CDR2 is SQIVND. V sheds 5 bases and J sheds 1 base, leaving 12 bases between their ends. Receptor amplification or capture employed the immunoSEQ multiplex PCR assay. The source is immuneACCESS, and TCRdb retained only in-frame sequences with V and J called. Part of the clones is not carried over; for the studies checked, unresolved V genes explain less than half of this, and the remainder is unexplained. Recorded for this sample are 20,000 to 25,000 clones; about 89% of them occurred a single time. 0.6% to 0.7% of the sample rests with the top ten.

The clonotype originates from a female donor in good health, enrolled as a control in a pregnancy study. Specimen: CD4+ T cells from peripheral blood mononuclear cells, collected in the third trimester of pregnancy. This receptor chain uses TRBV19 and TRBJ2-7; the D gene is not confidently resolved. The CDR3 corresponds to CASSSAQYSYEQYF. The DNA is TGTGCCAGTAGTTCCGCACAATATTCCTACGAGCAGTACTTC. The entire variable domain, with the stretches around the CDR3 drawn from the reference TRBV19 and TRBJ2-7 proteins, is DGGITQSPKYLFRKEGQNVTLSCEQNLNHDAMYWYRQDPGQGLRLIYYSQIVNDFQKGDIAEGYSVSREKKESFPLTVTSAQKNPTAFYLCASSSAQYSYEQYFGPGTRLTVT.